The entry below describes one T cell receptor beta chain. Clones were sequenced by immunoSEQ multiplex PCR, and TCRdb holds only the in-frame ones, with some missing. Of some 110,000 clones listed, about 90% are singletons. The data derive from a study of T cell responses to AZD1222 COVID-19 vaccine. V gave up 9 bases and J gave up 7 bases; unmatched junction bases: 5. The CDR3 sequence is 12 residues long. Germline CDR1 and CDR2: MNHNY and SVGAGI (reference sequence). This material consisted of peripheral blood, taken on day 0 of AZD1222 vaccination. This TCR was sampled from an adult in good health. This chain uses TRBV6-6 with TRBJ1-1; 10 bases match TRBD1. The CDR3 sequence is CARTGGTGEAFF. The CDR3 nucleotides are TGTGCCAGGACAGGGGGCACGGGTGAAGCTTTCTTT.